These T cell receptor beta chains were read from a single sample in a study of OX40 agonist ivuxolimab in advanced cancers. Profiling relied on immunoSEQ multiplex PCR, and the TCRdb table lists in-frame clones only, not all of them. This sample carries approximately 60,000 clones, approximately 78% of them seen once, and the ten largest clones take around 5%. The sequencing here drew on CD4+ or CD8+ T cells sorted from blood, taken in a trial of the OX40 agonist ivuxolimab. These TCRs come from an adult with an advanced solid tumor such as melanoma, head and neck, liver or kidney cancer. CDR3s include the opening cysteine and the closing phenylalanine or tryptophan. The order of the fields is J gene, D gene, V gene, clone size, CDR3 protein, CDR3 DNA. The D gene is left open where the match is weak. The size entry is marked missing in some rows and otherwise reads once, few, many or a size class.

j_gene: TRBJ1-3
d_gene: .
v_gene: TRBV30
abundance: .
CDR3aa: CAWTQGSNTIYF
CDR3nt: TGTGCCTGGACGCAGGGGAGTAACACCATATATTTT

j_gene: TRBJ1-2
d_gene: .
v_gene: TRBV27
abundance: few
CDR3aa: CASSRGTVHYGYTF
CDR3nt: TGTGCCAGCAGTCGGGGGACGGTACACTATGGCTACACCTTC

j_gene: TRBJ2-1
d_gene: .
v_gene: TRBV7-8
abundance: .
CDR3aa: CASSLVGLHNEQFF
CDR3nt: TGTGCCAGCAGCTTAGTAGGGTTGCACAATGAGCAGTTCTTC

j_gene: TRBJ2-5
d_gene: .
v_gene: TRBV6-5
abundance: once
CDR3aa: CASSRTDQETQYF
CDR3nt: TGTGCCAGCAGTCGGACAGATCAAGAGACCCAGTACTTC

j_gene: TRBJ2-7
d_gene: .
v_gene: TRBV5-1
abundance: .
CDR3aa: CASSFDVAGTEQYF
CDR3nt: TGCGCCAGCAGCTTTGATGTAGCAGGGACCGAGCAGTACTTC

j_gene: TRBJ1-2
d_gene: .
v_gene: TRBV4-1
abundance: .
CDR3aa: CASSQVGQYYGYTF
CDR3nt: TGCGCCAGCAGCCAAGTCGGACAGTACTATGGCTACACCTTC

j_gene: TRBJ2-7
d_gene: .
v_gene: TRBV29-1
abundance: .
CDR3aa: CSVEPQDGYEQYF
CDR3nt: TGCAGCGTTGAACCCCAGGACGGCTACGAGCAGTACTTC

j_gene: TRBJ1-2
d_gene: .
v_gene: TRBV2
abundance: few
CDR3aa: CASSPGTNGYTF
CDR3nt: TGTGCCAGCAGTCCAGGGACAAATGGCTACACCTTC

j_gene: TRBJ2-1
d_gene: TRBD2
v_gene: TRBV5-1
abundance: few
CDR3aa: CASSLYPRTSGSNEQFF
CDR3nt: TGCGCCAGCAGCTTGTACCCGCGGACTAGCGGGAGCAATGAGCAGTTCTTC

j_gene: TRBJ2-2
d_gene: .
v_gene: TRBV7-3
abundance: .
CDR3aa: CASSSQSTGELFF
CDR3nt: TGTGCCAGCAGCTCACAATCCACCGGGGAGCTGTTTTTT

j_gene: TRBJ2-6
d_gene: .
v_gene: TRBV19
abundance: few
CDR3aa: CATLASASGANVLTF
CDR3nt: TGTGCCACCCTAGCGTCTGCCTCTGGGGCCAACGTCCTGACTTTC

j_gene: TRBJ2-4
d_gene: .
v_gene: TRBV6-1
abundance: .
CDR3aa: CASSDGTSLNVQYF
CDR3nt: TGTGCCAGCAGTGATGGGACTTCCCTAAATGTTCAGTACTTC

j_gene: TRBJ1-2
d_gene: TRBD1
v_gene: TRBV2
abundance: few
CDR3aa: CATSRQGVYGYTF
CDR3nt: TGTGCCACCTCCCGGCAGGGGGTGTATGGCTACACCTTC

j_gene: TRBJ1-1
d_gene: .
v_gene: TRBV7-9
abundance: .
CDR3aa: CASSLVRALNTEAFF
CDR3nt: TGTGCCAGCAGCTTAGTCAGGGCCTTGAACACTGAAGCTTTCTTT

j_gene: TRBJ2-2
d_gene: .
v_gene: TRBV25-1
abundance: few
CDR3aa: CASSEYRDTGELFF
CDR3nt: TGTGCCAGCAGTGAATACAGGGACACCGGGGAGCTGTTTTTT

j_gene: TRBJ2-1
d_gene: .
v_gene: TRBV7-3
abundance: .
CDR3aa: CASSLGTLNEQFF
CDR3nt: TGTGCCAGCAGCTTAGGGACGCTCAATGAGCAGTTCTTC

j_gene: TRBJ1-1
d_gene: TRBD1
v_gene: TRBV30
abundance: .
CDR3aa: CAWGRTGKTEAFF
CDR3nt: TGTGCCTGGGGGAGGACAGGGAAAACTGAAGCTTTCTTT

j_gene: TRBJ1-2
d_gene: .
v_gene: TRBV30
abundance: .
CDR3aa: CAWSVGGDGYTF
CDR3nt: TGTGCCTGGAGTGTAGGAGGGGATGGCTACACCTTC

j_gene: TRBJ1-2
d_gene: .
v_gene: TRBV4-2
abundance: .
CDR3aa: CASSQDRGRDGYTF
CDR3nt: TGTGCCAGCAGCCAAGATCGGGGTCGGGATGGCTACACCTTC

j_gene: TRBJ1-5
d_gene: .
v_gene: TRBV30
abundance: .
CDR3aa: CAWSVNVLQPQHF
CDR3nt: TGTGCCTGGAGTGTAAACGTATTGCAGCCCCAGCATTTT

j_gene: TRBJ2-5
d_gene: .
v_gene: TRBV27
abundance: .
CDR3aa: CASSFPTDWDKVESWTQYF
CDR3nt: TGTGCCAGCAGTTTCCCCACCGATTGGGACAAGGTGGAAAGTTGGACCCAGTACTTC

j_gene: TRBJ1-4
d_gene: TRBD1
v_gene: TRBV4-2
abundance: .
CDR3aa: CASSQQRQGPVPEGEKLFF
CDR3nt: TGTGCCAGCAGCCAACAAAGACAGGGCCCGGTTCCGGAAGGTGAAAAACTGTTTTTT

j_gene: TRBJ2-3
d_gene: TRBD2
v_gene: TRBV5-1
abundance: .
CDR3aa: CASSLGASGTSTDTQYF
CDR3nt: TGCGCCAGCAGCTTGGGAGCGAGCGGGACTAGCACAGATACGCAGTATTTT

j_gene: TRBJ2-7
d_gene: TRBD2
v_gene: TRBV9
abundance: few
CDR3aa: CASSVASGYSYEQYF
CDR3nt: TGTGCCAGCAGCGTAGCTAGCGGTTACTCCTACGAGCAGTACTTC

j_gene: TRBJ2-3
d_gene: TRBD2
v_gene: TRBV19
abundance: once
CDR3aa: CASSIVGYGGGRDTQYF
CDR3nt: TGTGCCAGTAGTATAGTTGGATATGGGGGAGGGAGAGATACGCAGTATTTT

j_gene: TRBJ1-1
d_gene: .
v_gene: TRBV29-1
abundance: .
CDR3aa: CSVGFHPTEAFF
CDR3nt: TGCAGCGTGGGGTTTCATCCCACTGAAGCTTTCTTT

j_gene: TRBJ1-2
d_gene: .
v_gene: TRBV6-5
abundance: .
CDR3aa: CASSPPGGTPRGYTF
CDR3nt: TGTGCCAGCAGCCCCCCCGGGGGGACACCGAGGGGCTACACCTTC

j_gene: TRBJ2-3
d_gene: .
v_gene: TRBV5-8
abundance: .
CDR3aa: CASSLTASGTDTQYF
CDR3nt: TGTGCCAGCAGCTTGACGGCTAGCGGCACAGATACGCAGTATTTT

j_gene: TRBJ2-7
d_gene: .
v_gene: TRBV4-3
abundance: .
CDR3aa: CASSQDLEGAKQYF
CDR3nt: TGCGCCAGCAGCCAAGATCTGGAGGGGGCGAAGCAGTACTTC

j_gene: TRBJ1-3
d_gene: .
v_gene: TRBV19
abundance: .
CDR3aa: CASSSSGLRNTIYF
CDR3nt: TGTGCCAGTAGTTCGTCAGGCCTGAGAAACACCATATATTTT

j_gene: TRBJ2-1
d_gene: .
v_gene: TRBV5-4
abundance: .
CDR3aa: CASSFGGSSSIFYNEQFF
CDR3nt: TGTGCCAGCAGCTTCGGTGGCAGTAGCTCCATCTTCTACAATGAGCAGTTCTTC

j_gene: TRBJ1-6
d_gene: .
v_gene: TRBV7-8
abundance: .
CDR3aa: CASSLARGQGLVSYNSPLHF
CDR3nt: TGTGCCAGCAGCTTAGCAAGAGGTCAGGGATTAGTCTCCTATAATTCACCCCTCCACTTT

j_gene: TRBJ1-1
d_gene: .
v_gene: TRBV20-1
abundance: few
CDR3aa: CSAGGGAFF
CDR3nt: TGCAGTGCTGGGGGAGGAGCTTTCTTT

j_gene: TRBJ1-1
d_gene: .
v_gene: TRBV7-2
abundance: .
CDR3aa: CASSLSRNTEAFF
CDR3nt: TGTGCCAGCAGCTTAAGCCGAAACACTGAAGCTTTCTTT

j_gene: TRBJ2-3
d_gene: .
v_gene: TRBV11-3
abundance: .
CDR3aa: CASSSGLTDTQYF
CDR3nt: TGTGCCAGCAGCTCGGGACTTACAGATACGCAGTATTTT

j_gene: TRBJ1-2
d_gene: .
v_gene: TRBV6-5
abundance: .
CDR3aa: CASSFPGAYGYTF
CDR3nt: TGTGCCAGCAGTTTCCCGGGGGCATATGGCTACACCTTC

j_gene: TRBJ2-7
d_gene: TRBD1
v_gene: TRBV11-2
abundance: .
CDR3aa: CASSLEQGYEQYF
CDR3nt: TGTGCCAGCAGCTTAGAACAGGGGTACGAGCAGTACTTC